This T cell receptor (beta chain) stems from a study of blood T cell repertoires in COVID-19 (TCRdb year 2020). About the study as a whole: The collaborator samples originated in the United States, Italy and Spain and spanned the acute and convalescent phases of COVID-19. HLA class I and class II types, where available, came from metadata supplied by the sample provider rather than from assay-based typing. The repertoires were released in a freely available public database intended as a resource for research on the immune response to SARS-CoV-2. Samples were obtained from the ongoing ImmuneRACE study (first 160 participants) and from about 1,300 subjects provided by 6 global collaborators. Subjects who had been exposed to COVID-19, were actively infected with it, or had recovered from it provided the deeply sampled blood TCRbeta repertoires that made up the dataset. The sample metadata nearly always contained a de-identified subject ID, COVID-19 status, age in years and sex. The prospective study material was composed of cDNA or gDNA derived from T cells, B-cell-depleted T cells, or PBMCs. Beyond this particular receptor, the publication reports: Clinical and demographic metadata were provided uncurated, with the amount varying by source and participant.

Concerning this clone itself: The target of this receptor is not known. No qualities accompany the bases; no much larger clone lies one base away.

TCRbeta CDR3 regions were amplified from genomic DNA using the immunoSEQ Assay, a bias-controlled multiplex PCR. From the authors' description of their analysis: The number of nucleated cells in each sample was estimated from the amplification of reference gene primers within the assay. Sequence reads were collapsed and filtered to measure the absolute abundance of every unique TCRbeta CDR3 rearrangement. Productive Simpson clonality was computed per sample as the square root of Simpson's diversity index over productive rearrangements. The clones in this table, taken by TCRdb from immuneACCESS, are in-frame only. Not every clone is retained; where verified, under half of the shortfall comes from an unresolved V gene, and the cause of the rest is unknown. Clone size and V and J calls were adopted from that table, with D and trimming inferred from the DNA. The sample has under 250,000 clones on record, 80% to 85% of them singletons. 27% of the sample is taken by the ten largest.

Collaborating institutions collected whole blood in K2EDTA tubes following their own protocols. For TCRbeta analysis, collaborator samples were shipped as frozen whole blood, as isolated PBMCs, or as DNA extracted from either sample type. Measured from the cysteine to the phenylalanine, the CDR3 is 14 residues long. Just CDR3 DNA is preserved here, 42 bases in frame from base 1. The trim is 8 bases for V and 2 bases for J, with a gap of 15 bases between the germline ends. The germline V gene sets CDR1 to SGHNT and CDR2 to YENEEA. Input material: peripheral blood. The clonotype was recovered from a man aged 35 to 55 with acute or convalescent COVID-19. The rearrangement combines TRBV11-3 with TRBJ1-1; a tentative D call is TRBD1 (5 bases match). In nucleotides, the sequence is TGTGCCAGCTCAATCGGCCAGGGAAACACTGAAGCTTTCTTT. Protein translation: CASSIGQGNTEAFF.